This TCR beta chain was identified during a study of molecular identifiers for immune sequencing clone quantification. Germline CDR1 MNHEY, CDR2 SVGEGT. Trimming removed 10 bases at V and 3 bases at J, with 13 bases between. This CDR3 region has 13 residues. It was from around 20,000 to 1,000,000 sorted cells, with 10%, 30% or 50% RNA, that naive CD8 libraries came. Naive CD8 T cells were sorted as CD8+CD4-CCR7+CD45RA+. The use of previously described methods and listed TCR primers produced the bulk TCR libraries. TCRdb reprocessed the PCR reads via MiXCR and lists one record per CDR3 protein. The sample lists 53,000 or so distinct CDR3 sequences; just over 35% were seen once. Study observations and caveats: The study found clones above 20 RNA copies held over 97% of effector molecules and under 1% in naive cells.

Points on this clonotype: As yet, its antigen is unknown. A much larger clone lies a single base off, so this may be a read error.

The gene calls are TRBV6-2 or TRBV6-3 and TRBJ1-5; D call uncertain. The receptor comes from a human donor in good health. Some libraries in this study had Jurkat cell RNA spiked in. The specimen sequenced was naive CD8+ T cells from blood, with Jurkat cell RNA spiked in. Subset reported: FACS-sorted CD8+CD4-CCR7+CD45RA+ naive T cells. CDR3 nucleotide sequence: TGTGCCAACACGGACCGATCCAATCAGCCCCAGCATTTT. Protein product: CANTDRSNQPQHF.